The source of this T cell receptor (beta chain) is a study of blood T cells in healthy people across ages. The CDR3 totals 14 residues. Trimming shortened V by 2 bases and J by 1 base, and 11 bases separated the two germline ends. CDR1 and CDR2 from the germline V gene are DFQATT and SNEGSKA (reference sequence). This clonotype was counted once. With a J-beta primer mix and a sample-barcoded 5' primer, a second PCR ran about 6 to 11 cycles. In TCRdb, the 5' RACE reads were re-called with MiXCR into one record per CDR3 protein. The sample has about 680,000 distinct CDR3 sequences; around 49% are singletons.

Sequencing input: blood. The TCR sequence derives from a woman in her sixties or seventies in good health. This chain uses TRBV20-1 with TRBJ1-1; no definite D call. CDR3 sequence reads: CSARPARRNTEAFF. CDR3 nucleotide sequence: TGCAGTGCTAGACCTGCCAGGCGGAACACTGAAGCTTTCTTT.